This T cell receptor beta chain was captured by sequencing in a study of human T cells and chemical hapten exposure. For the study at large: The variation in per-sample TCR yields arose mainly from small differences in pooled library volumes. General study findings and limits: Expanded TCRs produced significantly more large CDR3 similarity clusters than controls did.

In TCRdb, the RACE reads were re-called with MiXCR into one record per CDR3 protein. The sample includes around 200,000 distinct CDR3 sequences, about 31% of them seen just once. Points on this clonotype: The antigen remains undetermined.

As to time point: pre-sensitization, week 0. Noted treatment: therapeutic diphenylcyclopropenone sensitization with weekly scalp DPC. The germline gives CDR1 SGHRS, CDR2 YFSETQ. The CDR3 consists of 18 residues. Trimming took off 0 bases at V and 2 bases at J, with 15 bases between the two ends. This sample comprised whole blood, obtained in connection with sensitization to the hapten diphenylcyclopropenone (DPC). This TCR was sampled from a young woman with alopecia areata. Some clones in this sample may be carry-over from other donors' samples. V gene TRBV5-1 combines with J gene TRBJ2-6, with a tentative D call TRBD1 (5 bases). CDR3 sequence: CASSLVWQGGAGANVLTF. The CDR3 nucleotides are TGCGCCAGCAGCTTGGTCTGGCAGGGTGGTGCTGGGGCCAACGTCCTGACTTTC.